This TCR beta chain was sequenced for a study of glioma-infiltrating T cells. Study conclusions and caveats: CDR3 overlap between tissue and blood was very small. Above-expected tissue-blood divergence occurred in all gliomas, most in low-grade ones.

This clonotype qualifies as medium-sized. The antigen remains undetermined. Germline V gene sequence: CDR1 MNHEY, CDR2 SVGEGT. V was cut by 4 bases and J by 2 bases, with 6 bases left in between. The CDR3 contains 12 residues. Using RNA template, CDR3s of TCR alpha and beta were amplified with iRepertoire arm-PCR. For one-step reverse transcription and amplification, about 85-400 ng of tissue mRNA or PBMC total RNA was used. TCRdb called the multiplex PCR reads again in MiXCR, with one record for every CDR3 protein. The table lists fewer than 55,000 distinct CDR3 sequences, around 22% of them singletons, with 5% to 8% in the top ten.

The rearrangement links TRBV6-2 or TRBV6-3 to TRBJ2-7, with unresolved D. The sequence was collected from a human donor with low-grade glioma or glioblastoma, undergoing nonglioma brain surgery, or in good health (not recorded which). Sequencing was done on a sample of glioma tissue, nonneoplastic brain tissue, or PBMCs (not recorded which). The CDR3, as DNA: TGTGCCAGCAGTTTTCCCCCCTACGAGCAGTACTTC. This translates into CASSFPPYEQYF.